Given below is one T cell receptor (beta chain) in context. Germline-derived CDR1 and CDR2 are SGHRS and YFSETQ. V dropped 4 bases and J dropped 5; count of bases not matched to a gene: 7. The CDR3 is 15 residues long. These data come from a study of blood T cell repertoires in COVID-19. Study-level information: T cells, B-cell-depleted T cells, or PBMCs supplied cDNA or gDNA.

Methods used by the authors: Estimation of nucleated cell counts relied on the amplification of reference gene primers. Produced via immunoSEQ multiplex PCR; TCRdb's table is partial and in-frame only. Clone size and V and J calls were adopted from that table, with D and trimming inferred from the DNA. Among some 62,000 clones listed, 80% to 90% were seen once. The sequenced sample was peripheral blood. The clonotype comes from a human donor in a cohort sampled during active COVID-19. V usage is TRBV5-1 and J usage is TRBJ2-1, with TRBD2 matching 9 bases. The CDR3 bases are TGCGCCAGCAGCGAGGGACTAGCACTGAACAATGAGCAGTTCTTC. This gives the protein CASSEGLALNNEQFF. The full variable domain, in which reference TRBV5-1 and TRBJ2-1 provide the parts outside the CDR3, is KAGVTQTPRYLIKTRGQQVTLSCSPISGHRSVSWYQQTPGQGLQFLFEYFSETQRNKGNFPGRFSGRQFSNSRSEMNVSTLELGDSALYLCASSEGLALNNEQFFGPGTRLTVL.